The source of this TCR beta chain is a study of T cell repertoires in cytomegalovirus infection. About the research overall: As its CMV epitopes, the study selected recently identified HLA-C-restricted and well-studied HLA-B-restricted targets.

Per germline, CDR1 MDHEN and CDR2 SYDVKM. The CDR3 is 19 residues long. J lost 2 bases, V lost 2 bases, and 9 bases had no gene match. Study-wide findings and caveats: Dominating the ex vivo response were TCR beta clonotypes that were CMV-specific and HLA-C-restricted.

As for this clonotype: The target antigen is unknown.

TCRdb reanalysed the reads using MiXCR and keeps one entry per CDR3 protein. The sample consists of around 100,000 distinct CDR3 sequences, 30% to 35% of them appearing once. The sequencing used CD8+ T cells from cultured PBMCs, collected from culture after CMV antigen stimulation. The chain links TRBV28 to TRBJ2-3; 14 positions match TRBD2. The receptor was derived from a human donor in good health (CMV status not recorded). Some clones in this sample may be carry-over from other donors' samples. CDR3 DNA: TGTGCCAGCAGTTTAGATCCGGGACTAGCGGGGGTATACACAGATACGCAGTATTTT. Translation: CASSLDPGLAGVYTDTQYF.